This is a list of T cell receptor beta chains from one sample in a study of cytomegalovirus exposure and HLA in healthy donors. Profiled with immunoSEQ multiplex PCR; TCRdb holds only in-frame clones, not every one. The sample has about 120,000 clones, around 76% seen once. The specimen was PBMCs. The receptors were sampled from a man in his sixties in good health and CMV-seropositive. Each CDR3 is given with its conserved first and last residue. A D gene is named only where the DNA matches it firmly. Where a row states a size, it is once, few, many or the class of an expanded clone; other rows omit it.

CDR3 DNA	CDR3 protein	V gene	J gene	clone size	D gene
TGTGCCAGCAGCTATGGACAGGGCTACGAGCAGTACTTC	CASSYGQGYEQYF	TRBV28	TRBJ2-7	-	TRBD1
TGTGCCAGTAGTGCCCGGGTCAGCTCTGGGGCCAACGTCCTGACTTTC	CASSARVSSGANVLTF	TRBV19	TRBJ2-6	-	-
TGCGCCAGCAGGTCGCAGGGCTCCCAAGAGACCCAGTACTTC	CASRSQGSQETQYF	TRBV5-1	TRBJ2-5	few	-
TGTGCCAGCACCATACAGGGGGCCTCTGGGGCCAACGTCCTGACTTTC	CASTIQGASGANVLTF	TRBV2	TRBJ2-6	-	TRBD1
TGTGCCAGCAGTTTAGCTGGCAGCAACGTCCTGACTTTC	CASSLAGSNVLTF	TRBV28	TRBJ2-6	-	-
TGCGCCAGCAGCCGCATGTCAGGGACAGATACGCAGTATTTT	CASSRMSGTDTQYF	TRBV4-1	TRBJ2-3	-	-
TGTGCCAGTAGTCGTGAGGTAAACACCGGGGAGCTGTTTTTT	CASSREVNTGELFF	TRBV19	TRBJ2-2	-	-
TGTGCCTGGAGTGTGGATTACAGACCCACCGGGGAGCTGTTTTTT	CAWSVDYRPTGELFF	TRBV30	TRBJ2-2	-	-
TGTGCCACCAGCAGAGATAGAAACACCATATATTTT	CATSRDRNTIYF	TRBV15	TRBJ1-3	-	-
TGTGCCAGCAGCGTAAGCAGTTCAGCGGAGAGAACCTACGAGCAGTACTTC	CASSVSSSAERTYEQYF	TRBV9	TRBJ2-7	once	-
TGTGCCTGGAGTCGGGACAGGAACACTGAAGCTTTCTTT	CAWSRDRNTEAFF	TRBV30	TRBJ1-1	once	TRBD1
TGTGCCAGCAGCTCTCGGACAGGGGGGACAGGGAGGAGCACATATACGCAGTATTTT	CASSSRTGGTGRSTYTQYF	TRBV11-2	TRBJ2-3	-	TRBD1
TGTGCCTGGAGAGGGGCAGCCCAGCATTTT	CAWRGAAQHF	TRBV30	TRBJ1-5	-	-
TGCGCCAGCAGAGACTCGAATAATTCACCCCTCCACTTT	CASRDSNNSPLHF	TRBV5-1	TRBJ1-6	-	-
TGCGCCAGCAGCTTGGGGACTAGCGGGAGCCTAGAGGGGGCAGATACGCAGTATTTT	CASSLGTSGSLEGADTQYF	TRBV5-1	TRBJ2-3	-	TRBD2
TGTTCCAGCAGCTCCTCCGACGCTAGCTCTGGAAACACCATATATTTT	CSSSSSDASSGNTIYF	TRBV7-9	TRBJ1-3	once	-
TGTGCCTGGAGTAGTGGGGCCACTGAAGCTTTCTTT	CAWSSGATEAFF	TRBV30	TRBJ1-1	once	-
TGTGCCAGCAGCTTATACGGGAACACTGAAGCTTTCTTT	CASSLYGNTEAFF	TRBV7-3	TRBJ1-1	-	-
TGTGCCAGCAGTTTCACGGCCGCGGGGGAGCAGTACTTC	CASSFTAAGEQYF	TRBV27	TRBJ2-7	-	-
TGTGCCAGCAGCCGGGACAGGTTAAATGAGCAGTTCTTC	CASSRDRLNEQFF	TRBV7-2	TRBJ2-1	-	TRBD1
TGTGCCACCGCCGGGACTATCCGGGGCGAGCAGTACTTC	CATAGTIRGEQYF	TRBV30	TRBJ2-7	few	TRBD2
TGTGCCAGCAGCTTCCCAGACTTCTCCTACGAGCAGTACTTC	CASSFPDFSYEQYF	TRBV5-6	TRBJ2-7	once	-
TGTGCCAGCAGCCTTGGGGGACTGGGATCCTACGAGCAGTACTTC	CASSLGGLGSYEQYF	TRBV11-3	TRBJ2-7	few	-
TGTGCAAGTCGCTCGCCAGCGGATAGCAATCAGCCCCAGCATTTT	CASRSPADSNQPQHF	TRBV12-2	TRBJ1-5	-	-
TGTGCCAGCAGCTTAGGGGCGGGGACAGGGACATACGAGCAGTACTTC	CASSLGAGTGTYEQYF	TRBV7-6	TRBJ2-7	once	TRBD1
TGTGCCAGTAGTTTCCGGGGAGATCAGCCCCAGCATTTT	CASSFRGDQPQHF	TRBV19	TRBJ1-5	few	-
TGCGCCAGCAGCTTGGCCGCCGGGCTAGCGGCTAGCACAGATACGCAGTATTTT	CASSLAAGLAASTDTQYF	TRBV5-1	TRBJ2-3	-	TRBD2
TGTGCCAGCAGTTTGCCCCAAGCCCGTCAGCCCCAGCATTTT	CASSLPQARQPQHF	TRBV28	TRBJ1-5	-	-
TGTGCCAGCAGTTTAAGGCGGGATAGCACAGATACGCAGTATTTT	CASSLRRDSTDTQYF	TRBV27	TRBJ2-3	few	-